This T cell receptor (beta chain) was captured by sequencing in a study of blood T cell repertoires in COVID-19. V shed 7 bases and J 6 bases; nucleotides not matched to a gene: 10. The CDR3 extends over 14 amino acids. Looked up from germline, CDR1 is MNHEY and CDR2 is SVGAGI. The assay was immunoSEQ multiplex PCR, and TCRdb's table has in-frame clones only and misses some. The table has 430,000 or so clones, roughly 90% seen once. The receptor's source is a woman aged 40 to 55 who had recovered from COVID-19. This chain joins TRBV6-5 and TRBJ2-7, with 9 bases matching TRBD2. Specimen: PBMCs or T cells enriched from blood (not recorded which). CDR3: CASTEAAGGVEQYF. CDR3 in DNA: TGTGCCAGCACCGAGGCAGCGGGAGGAGTCGAGCAGTACTTC.